A single sample is the source of the 19 T cell receptor beta chains below, sequenced in a study of blood T cell repertoires in COVID-19. Method: immunoSEQ multiplex PCR; TCRdb's copy keeps in-frame clones and lacks some. Of around 260,000 clones in the sample, less than 90% are singletons; the top ten hold less than 5%. What was sequenced was peripheral blood. These receptors were taken from a man aged 55 to 70 with acute or convalescent COVID-19.

The V call is TRBV11-2, the J call TRBJ2-2; weak D call: TRBD2 (6 bases). This CDR3 is 18 amino acids long. Trimming cost V 5 bases and J 6 bases, with 25 bases left between them. The germline gives CDR1 SGHAT, CDR2 FQNNGV. The chain's CDR3 is CASSPRRLASRSAGELFF. DNA for the CDR3: TGTGCCAGCAGCCCGAGGCGGCTAGCGAGCCGGAGTGCCGGGGAGCTGTTTTTT.

The CDR3 here is CASSFGVGLATNTQYF. In DNA, the CDR3 is TGCGCCAGCAGCTTTGGAGTGGGACTAGCGACAAATACGCAGTATTTT. The chain is built from TRBV5-1 and TRBJ2-3; TRBD2 aligns across 10 bases. The CDR3 loop spans 16 amino acids. The V gene's germline CDR1 is SGHRS and CDR2 YFSETQ. V was clipped by 2 bases and J by 7 bases; unmatched bases: 10.

The CDR3 sequence is CASSYDRDPTGNTIYF. For the CDR3, the DNA is TGTGCCAGCAGTTACGACAGGGATCCCACTGGAAACACCATATATTTT. This chain uses TRBV28 with TRBJ1-3; TRBD1 matches at 7 bases. CDR3 size: 16 residues. CDR1 and CDR2 (germline): MDHEN, SYDVKM. The V and J ends lost 4 bases and 2 bases, in that order; junction bases with no gene match: 8.

This chain joins TRBV6-5 and TRBJ1-2, with D tentatively TRBD1 (5 bases). Trimming cost V 6 bases and J 0 bases, with 11 bases left between them. The germline V gene has CDR1 MNHEY and CDR2 SVGAGI. The CDR3 runs to 14 residues. The CDR3 DNA reads as TGTGCCAGCAGGAGCGACAGCTCTAACTATGGCTACACCTTC. Protein product: CASRSDSSNYGYTF.

The rearrangement uses TRBV9 and TRBJ1-2; 7 bases map to TRBD1. Germline V CDR1 and CDR2: SGDLS, YYNGEE. The ends lost 6 bases at V and 4 bases at J; junction bases unmatched: 9. The CDR3 spans 14 residues. CDR3 residues: CASNGQDRAYGYTF. In nucleotides, the CDR3 is TGTGCCAGCAACGGACAAGACAGGGCCTATGGCTACACCTTC.

The rearrangement joins TRBV24-1 to TRBJ2-1; D ambiguous. CDR3 length equals 12 residues. V lost 1 base to trimming and J lost 6 bases, with 3 bases between them. Germline V CDR1 and CDR2: KGHDR, SFDVKD. CDR3 region: CATSDFSNEQFF. CDR3 bases: TGTGCCACCAGTGATTTTAGCAATGAGCAGTTCTTC.

This clone was observed a single time. This rearrangement joins TRBV7-3 to TRBJ1-5; a possible D gene is TRBD1 (6 bases). V was shortened by 5 bases and J by 0 bases, with 23 bases between the two germline ends. The CDR3 runs 19 residues. The germline V gene encodes CDR1 SGHTA and CDR2 FQGTGA. The CDR3 nucleotides read TGTGCCAGCAGCCACCGTGGTGGAAGACAGGTGTATAGCAATCAGCCCCAGCATTTT. It translates to CASSHRGGRQVYSNQPQHF.

The chain recombines TRBV4-1 with TRBJ1-3, with a weak D call TRBD1 (5 bases). The germline gives CDR1 MGHRA, CDR2 YSYEKL. The length of the CDR3 is 15 residues. Trimming shortened V by 1 base and J by 0 bases, and 7 bases separated the two germline ends. The CDR3 region is CASSQGGLSGNTIYF. The CDR3 nucleotides read TGCGCCAGCAGCCAAGGGGGCCTCTCTGGAAACACCATATATTTT.

The V call is TRBV7-8, the J call TRBJ2-4, with a possible D match to TRBD2 (5 bases). CDR3 size: 14 residues. The V gene's germline CDR1 is SGHVS and CDR2 FQNEAQ. V was shortened by 2 bases and J by 10 bases, with 15 bases between the two germline ends. The CDR3 DNA reads as TGTGCCAGCAGCTTAAGGCGGGCCGATCAAATTCAGTACTTC. Protein: CASSLRRADQIQYF.

The chain employs TRBV7-2 and TRBJ1-1; D unresolved. Germline V gene data show CDR1 as SGHTA and CDR2 as FQGNSA. The length of the CDR3 is 13 residues. V lost 3 bases to trimming and J lost 3 bases, with 8 bases between them. CDR3 DNA: TGTGCCAGCAGCTTCACTACCGACACTGAAGCTTTCTTT. Translating it yields CASSFTTDTEAFF.

This sequence joins TRBV6-5 and TRBJ1-5, with D possibly being TRBD1 (6 bases). The CDR3 sequence is 15 residues long. The V gene's germline CDR1 is MNHEY and CDR2 SVGAGI. V was cut by 4 bases and J by 3 bases, with 13 bases left in between. CDR3 sequence: CASSSQGINNQPQHF. As DNA, the CDR3 is TGTGCCAGCAGTTCCCAGGGGATCAACAATCAGCCCCAGCATTTT.

The V call is TRBV27, the J call TRBJ1-2, with D possibly TRBD1 on 5 matching bases. This CDR3 is 14 amino acids long. The ends were cut back, 6 bases at V and 12 bases at J, with 23 bases in the middle. Per germline, CDR1 MNHEY and CDR2 SMNVEV (reference sequence). The CDR3 loop is CASSPSEVGRTHTF. The CDR3 coding sequence is TGTGCCAGCAGCCCCAGCGAGGTGGGGCGTACCCACACCTTC.

The rearrangement joins TRBV5-1 to TRBJ1-6, with 9 bases matching TRBD1. The germline V gene has CDR1 SGHRS and CDR2 YFSETQ. The CDR3 extends over 16 amino acids. V lost 0 bases to trimming and J lost 6 bases; unmatched junction nucleotides: 4. In DNA, the CDR3 is TGCGCCAGCAGCTTGGAGGAACAGGGGGCTAATTCACCCCTCCACTTT. It codes for CASSLEEQGANSPLHF.

The V and J genes are TRBV5-1 and TRBJ2-3; TRBD2 is a possible D gene (5 bases). The V and J ends lost 0 bases and 14 bases respectively, with 22 bases between them. The V gene's germline CDR1 is SGHRS and CDR2 YFSETQ. The CDR3 covers 15 residues. The CDR3 coding sequence is TGCGCCAGCAGCTTGGCAGTCAGCGGATCAGATAAGTGGTATTTT. This gives the protein CASSLAVSGSDKWYF.

This clone showed up just a few times. The V gene is TRBV5-4, the J gene TRBJ1-6, with D possibly matching TRBD1 (6 bases). V was pared by 4 bases and J by 7 bases, with 9 bases between. The CDR3 spans 13 residues. CDR1 is SGHNT and CDR2 is YYREEE in the germline V gene (reference sequence). The CDR3: CASSRDKNSPLHF. Written as DNA, the CDR3 is TGTGCCAGCAGCCGGGACAAAAATTCACCCCTCCACTTT.

CDR3 in DNA: TGTGCCAGCAGCTCCCCACGTGTCAGTGAATATGGCTACACCTTC. It is translated as CASSSPRVSEYGYTF. This chain connects TRBV7-2 to TRBJ1-2, with unresolved D. The CDR3 covers 15 residues. Germline V gene sequence: CDR1 SGHTA, CDR2 FQGNSA. V lost 4 bases, J lost 5 bases, and 17 bases lay in between.

This chain links TRBV18 with TRBJ2-1, with TRBD2 identical over 12 bases. The V segment lost 2 bases and the J segment 4 bases; nucleotides outside the gene matches: 6. The CDR3 is 17 residues long. Germline-derived CDR1 and CDR2 are KGHSH and LQKENI. The CDR3 sequence: CASSPGLAGKGYNEQFF. CDR3 coding DNA: TGTGCCAGCTCACCAGGACTAGCGGGAAAGGGGTACAATGAGCAGTTCTTC.

The rearrangement links TRBV29-1 to TRBJ1-2, with D unresolved. This CDR3 is 11 amino acids long. Germline V gene sequence: CDR1 SQVTM, CDR2 ANQGSEA. Trimming pared 7 bases from V and 8 bases from J, leaving 14 bases between. This CDR3 reads CSAQWGEGYTF. CDR3 nucleotides: TGCAGCGCCCAGTGGGGAGAAGGCTACACCTTC.

This rearrangement joins TRBV28 to TRBJ1-2; perhaps TRBD1 as D (5 bases). V lost 4 bases to trimming and J lost 3 bases, with 12 bases between them. CDR3 length equals 14 residues. Looked up from germline, CDR1 is MDHEN and CDR2 is SYDVKM. CDR3: CASSSSGGDYGYTF. In nucleotides, the CDR3 is TGTGCCAGCAGTTCATCGGGAGGGGACTATGGCTACACCTTC.